The 10 T cell receptor beta chains listed next were all sequenced from one sample in a study of chemoradiotherapy in HPV16-positive cancers. Clones were sequenced by immunoSEQ multiplex PCR, and TCRdb holds only the in-frame ones, with some missing. The sample records some 14,000 clones, 55% to 75% being singletons. The specimen was collected from a patient who underwent chemoradiotherapy. The receptors here all came from a human donor with HPV-associated anogenital cancer.

This chain links TRBV7-2 with TRBJ1-2, with D perhaps TRBD1 (6 bases). Germline V gene data show CDR1 as SGHTA and CDR2 as FQGNSA. Trimming removed 7 bases from V and 0 bases from J, with 12 bases in between. The CDR3 contains 14 residues. Here the CDR3 DNA reads TGTGCCAGCACCACAGGGATAGCTAACTATGGCTACACCTTC. Its translation: CASTTGIANYGYTF.

This clone has a handful of counts. The rearrangement joins TRBV7-2 to TRBJ2-7; D may be TRBD2 (6 bases). The CDR3 runs to 16 residues. CDR1 and CDR2 from the germline V gene are SGHTA and FQGNSA. The germline V and J ends were trimmed by 5 bases and 0 bases, with 17 bases remaining between them. The CDR3 sequence is CASSPGPETSSYEQYF. In nucleotides, the CDR3 is TGTGCCAGCAGCCCCGGACCCGAGACTAGCTCCTACGAGCAGTACTTC.

This rearrangement joins TRBV4-1 to TRBJ2-1, with 15 bases lining up with TRBD2. Germline lookup yields CDR1 MGHRA and CDR2 YSYEKL. The CDR3 is 16 residues long. The V gene end was trimmed by 5 bases and the J gene end by 8 bases; junction bases not matched to a gene: 7. CDR3 sequence reads: CASSRTSGGATDEQFF. The DNA for the CDR3 is TGCGCCAGCAGCAGGACTAGCGGGGGGGCCACCGATGAGCAGTTCTTC.

The chain couples TRBV5-4 to TRBJ2-7; D might be TRBD1 (6 bases). The germline V gene encodes CDR1 SGHNT and CDR2 YYREEE (reference sequence). The CDR3 length is 14 residues. The germline V and J ends were trimmed by 1 base and 5 bases, with 13 bases remaining between them. CDR3 region: CASSLRAGVHEQYF. The CDR3 nucleotides are TGTGCCAGCAGCTTGAGGGCAGGGGTACACGAGCAGTACTTC.

This chain links TRBV6-4 with TRBJ2-1; unclear D gene. The V end was cut by 2 bases, the J end by 0 bases, with 2 bases between. CDR1 MRHNA and CDR2 SNTAGT come from the germline V gene. The CDR3 spans 13 residues. The CDR3: CASSDSSYNEQFF. The CDR3 DNA reads TGTGCCAGCAGTGACAGCTCCTACAATGAGCAGTTCTTC.

CDR3 nucleotide sequence: TGTGCCAGTAGCTCAGGCTTCGGCTATGGCTACACCTTC. This codes for CASSSGFGYGYTF. The chain links TRBV19 to TRBJ1-2, with unresolved D. The ends were cut back, 6 bases at V and 4 bases at J, with 12 bases in the middle. CDR1 LNHDA and CDR2 SQIVND come from the germline V gene (reference sequence). The CDR3 sequence is 13 residues long.

The rearrangement links TRBV29-1 to TRBJ2-3; a weak D match, TRBD2 (5 bases). The CDR3 length is 15 residues. V was shortened by 5 bases and J by 0 bases, with 15 bases between the two germline ends. In germline, CDR1 is SQVTM, CDR2 ANQGSEA. The CDR3 sequence: CSVRGLGTSTDTQYF. In nucleotides, the CDR3 is TGCAGCGTTCGGGGTCTCGGCACAAGCACAGATACGCAGTATTTT.

The chain is built from TRBV12-5 and TRBJ2-7; 13 bases align to TRBD2. The DNA end favors TRBJ2-1, so the J call may be wrong. CDR1 and CDR2 (germline): LGHNT, FRNRAP. The CDR3 is made up of 14 amino acids. The CDR3 DNA sequence: TGTGCTAGTGAACTAGCGGGGGGGCGCAATGAGCAGTTCTTC. It codes for CASELAGGRNEQFF.

The gene calls are TRBV12-5 and TRBJ2-5, with 7 bases that match TRBD1. The DNA end favors TRBJ2-7, so the J call may be wrong. From germline, CDR1 is LGHNT and CDR2 FRNRAP. CDR3 length: 15 residues. CDR3 in DNA: TGTGCTAGTGGTAGGGGGACAGCCGGCTCCTACGAGCAGTACTTC. It translates to CASGRGTAGSYEQYF.

The CDR3 DNA is TGTGCCAGCAGCTTCAGGGAAGAGAGTGAAGCTTTCTTT. This translates into CASSFREESEAFF. The chain couples TRBV11-3 to TRBJ1-1; possible D gene TRBD1, 5 bases. From germline, CDR1 is SGHNT and CDR2 YENEEA. The CDR3 covers 13 residues. Trimming cost V 3 bases and J 7 bases, with 12 bases left between them.